These T cell receptor beta chains were read from a single sample in a study of blood T cells in healthy people across ages. In TCRdb, the 5' RACE reads were re-called with MiXCR into one record per CDR3 protein. The table records 800,000 or so distinct CDR3 sequences, less than 60% of them present only once. The sequenced sample consisted of blood. Every receptor here comes from a man of 80 years or more in good health. CDR3s include the opening cysteine and the closing phenylalanine or tryptophan. D genes are given only for firm matches. Not all rows give a size; the values are once, few, many and, for expanded clones, a class.

size,D,V,J,length,CDR3,DNA
few,-,TRBV20-1,TRBJ1-2,13,CSAVRSGNYGYTF,TGCAGTGCCGTGCGGAGCGGGAACTATGGCTACACCTTC
-,TRBD1,TRBV2,TRBJ2-5,16,CASSEGAQTGGETQYF,TGTGCCAGCAGTGAAGGGGCCCAGACAGGGGGAGAGACCCAGTACTTC
few,-,TRBV29-1,TRBJ2-7,13,CSVEWGMGYEQYF,TGCAGCGTTGAGTGGGGGATGGGGTACGAGCAGTACTTC
few,TRBD2,TRBV7-2,TRBJ2-1,15,CASSFQREGYNEQFF,TGTGCCAGCAGCTTCCAGCGGGAGGGGTACAATGAGCAGTTCTTC
-,-,TRBV7-9,TRBJ2-6,16,CASSPSGVSGANVLTF,TGTGCCAGCAGCCCCTCGGGGGTCTCTGGGGCCAACGTCCTGACTTTC
once,TRBD1,TRBV7-8,TRBJ2-5,15,CASSLAMTGIETQYF,TGTGCCAGCAGCTTAGCAATGACAGGGATAGAGACCCAGTACTTC
-,-,TRBV28,TRBJ1-2,13,CATTKTDNYGYTF,TGTGCCACCACCAAGACGGATAACTATGGCTACACCTTC
-,TRBD1,TRBV6-1,TRBJ1-5,15,CASSSGTGKKQPQHF,TGTGCCAGCAGCTCCGGGACAGGGAAGAAGCAGCCCCAGCATTTT
once,-,TRBV4-3,TRBJ1-1,14,CASSGEGVLSEAFF,TGCGCCAGCAGCGGTGAGGGGGTACTGTCTGAAGCTTTCTTT
once,-,TRBV5-1,TRBJ1-2,12,CASSEGWYGCTF,TGCGCCAGCTCCGAAGGATGGTATGGCTGCACCTTC
-,TRBD1,TRBV2,TRBJ2-7,14,CASSAGTGDYEQYF,TGTGCCAGCAGTGCCGGGACAGGAGACTACGAGCAGTACTTC
few,-,TRBV7-3,TRBJ2-1,16,CASTLYRRRSYNEQFF,TGTGCCAGCACCCTCTATCGGCGCCGCTCCTACAATGAGCAGTTCTTC
-,TRBD1,TRBV9,TRBJ1-2,15,CASSGGGQGNYGYTF,TGTGCCAGCAGCGGGGGTGGACAGGGAAACTATGGCTACACCTTC
-,-,TRBV28,TRBJ1-4,14,CASSPQGTNEKLFF,TGTGCCAGCAGTCCTCAGGGAACTAATGAAAAACTGTTTTTT
-,TRBD2,TRBV7-3,TRBJ2-3,18,CASSLRGGSTSSTDTQYF,TGTGCCAGCAGCTTACGCGGGGGGTCGACCTCTAGCACAGATACGCAGTATTTT
-,-,TRBV28,TRBJ2-7,14,CASSTPGSPYEQYF,TGTGCCAGCAGTACCCCAGGTAGTCCCTACGAGCAGTACTTC
-,TRBD2,TRBV11-3,TRBJ2-3,16,CASSIGLAGHSDTQYF,TGTGCCAGCAGCATCGGACTAGCAGGACATTCAGATACGCAGTATTTT
many,-,TRBV7-2,TRBJ2-5,16,CASSSTGGTLQETQYF,TGTGCCAGCAGCTCCACCGGCGGAACATTGCAAGAGACCCAGTACTTC
-,-,TRBV12-3/TRBV12-4,TRBJ1-5,15,CASSPSWVSNQPQHF,TGTGCCAGCAGTCCGAGCTGGGTTAGCAATCAGCCCCAGCATTTT
-,-,TRBV27,TRBJ2-3,15,CASSLQGGTTDTQYF,TGTGCCAGCAGTTTACAGGGCGGAACCACAGATACGCAGTATTTT
-,TRBD1,TRBV7-9,TRBJ2-6,19,CASSLAAGTGDSGANVLTF,TGTGCCAGCAGCTTAGCCGCCGGGACAGGGGACTCTGGGGCCAACGTCCTGACTTTC
many,-,TRBV29-1,TRBJ1-1,14,CSVETGIKNTEAFF,TGCAGCGTGGAGACAGGAATAAAAAACACTGAAGCTTTCTTT
-,TRBD2,TRBV5-1,TRBJ2-3,17,CASSSGLAGGPPDTQYF,TGCGCCAGCAGCTCCGGACTAGCGGGAGGGCCCCCAGATACGCAGTATTTT
-,-,TRBV14,TRBJ2-1,14,CASSPRANGDEQFF,TGTGCCAGCAGCCCGAGGGCGAATGGAGATGAGCAGTTCTTC
-,-,TRBV7-2,TRBJ2-1,15,CASSLGGAFLNEQFF,TGTGCCAGCAGCTTAGGGGGGGCGTTCCTCAATGAGCAGTTCTTC
-,TRBD1,TRBV10-3,TRBJ1-5,14,CAIRGDREGQPQHF,TGTGCCATCAGGGGGGACAGGGAGGGTCAGCCCCAGCATTTT
-,-,TRBV4-3,TRBJ1-5,17,CASSRSASGGSDQPQHF,TGCGCCAGCAGCCGTTCCGCTTCGGGAGGGTCGGATCAGCCCCAGCATTTT
-,-,TRBV20-1,TRBJ1-4,15,CSTPRGGGNNEKLFF,TGCAGTACCCCACGGGGCGGAGGGAATAATGAAAAACTGTTTTTT
-,TRBD2,TRBV20-1,TRBJ2-3,15,CSASDPSGSTDTQYF,TGCAGTGCTAGTGACCCTAGCGGGAGCACAGATACACAGTATTTT
-,TRBD2,TRBV7-7,TRBJ2-7,13,CASSVSSSGTQYF,TGTGCTAGCAGCGTATCGTCTAGCGGGACGCAGTACTTC
-,-,TRBV29-1,TRBJ2-1,15,CSVEVLPSSYNEQFF,TGCAGCGTTGAGGTACTACCGAGCTCCTACAATGAGCAGTTCTTC
-,-,TRBV12-5,TRBJ2-1,12,CASGLGQNEQFF,TGTGCTAGTGGTTTAGGGCAGAATGAGCAGTTCTTC
-,-,TRBV20-1,TRBJ2-7,14,CSARDPGTPYEQYF,TGCAGTGCTAGAGATCCCGGGACTCCCTACGAGCAGTACTTC
few,-,TRBV18,TRBJ2-1,14,CASSPPTNPNEQFF,TGTGCCAGCTCACCCCCGACTAACCCCAATGAGCAGTTCTTC
-,-,TRBV5-1,TRBJ1-6,16,CASSLGGQTYNSPLHF,TGCGCCAGCAGCTTGGGAGGACAGACTTATAATTCACCCCTCCACTTT
few,-,TRBV29-1,TRBJ1-5,14,CSVAEGNSNQPQHF,TGCAGCGTTGCCGAGGGGAATAGCAATCAGCCCCAGCATTTT
-,TRBD2,TRBV6-6,TRBJ2-5,13,CASSPSGGQTQYF,TGTGCCAGCAGCCCTAGCGGCGGGCAGACCCAGTACTTC
-,-,TRBV24-1,TRBJ2-3,14,CATSVSGASDTQYF,TGTGCCACCAGTGTATCAGGGGCGTCTGATACGCAGTATTTT
-,-,TRBV28,TRBJ2-6,15,CASSSTTGGANVLTF,TGTGCCAGCAGTTCCACGACAGGTGGGGCCAACGTCCTGACTTTC
-,TRBD2,TRBV4-1,TRBJ2-2,19,CASSRSYSGRARGTGELFF,TGCGCCAGCAGCCGAAGTTATAGCGGGAGGGCCCGGGGCACCGGGGAGCTGTTTTTT
-,-,TRBV7-8,TRBJ2-1,15,CASIPGEVPYNEQFF,TGTGCCAGCATCCCCGGGGAGGTTCCCTACAATGAGCAGTTCTTC
few,-,TRBV27,TRBJ2-7,13,CASGWTEKHEQYF,TGTGCCAGCGGATGGACGGAGAAGCACGAGCAGTACTTC
-,-,TRBV5-5,TRBJ2-1,14,CASSLSPELNEQFF,TGTGCCAGCAGCTTAAGCCCAGAACTCAATGAGCAGTTCTTC